Here is one T cell receptor (beta chain) with its context. It has no known antigen specificity. Per-base qualities were not stored, and no clone one base away is much larger. Following the manufacturer's recommendations, the immunoSEQ kit was used to generate TCR beta libraries from genomic DNA. Library preparation used a first multiplex PCR with proprietary primers, then a second PCR adding unique barcodes, with bead cleanups after each round. Each sample batch included a kit-provided positive control reaction and a negative control reaction. The final libraries underwent checking on an Agilent 4200 TapeStation D1000 ScreenTape, volumetric pooling, and quantification by qPCR. Sequencing was performed on an Illumina NextSeq500 with a MidOutput 150-cycle cartridge, and 156 Read1 and 15 Index1 cycles were run with kit custom primers. The pooled library was loaded at 1.0 pM with roughly 19% PhiX control spiked in. Turning to the authors' computational methods: Vendor-processed data were analyzed in R, and a clonotype was defined as all T cells sharing the same CDR3 nucleotide sequence. In the clone abundance analyses, frequencies in each sample were normalized to that sample's 10,000 most abundant clones. Before analysis, public T cell clones were removed, and these numbered fewer than five per sample on average. An abundance difference of at least 32-fold between compartments was the criterion for calling clonotypes tumor-enriched or baseline blood-enriched. Clonotypes expanded or contracted between blood time points were identified with a beta-binomial differential abundance model. Tumor-blood repertoire similarity was measured with the Baroni-Urbani and Buser coefficient, and groups were compared using two-tailed Wilcoxon tests in R. TCRdb retrieved this table from immuneACCESS and kept in-frame rearrangements only. Not all clones are present; in checked studies, unresolved V genes account for under half, and no reason is known for the remainder. That table supplies the V and J calls and clone size; D and trimming were determined from the DNA. The sample includes about 130,000 clones, with roughly 84% observed a single time. The top ten hold about 12% of the sample.

This entry belongs to a study of radiation and T cells in renal cell carcinoma (TCRdb year 2020). In the study overall: The samples were drawn from a clinical trial, where primary renal cell carcinomas were treated with 15 Gy of stereotactic body radiation therapy and then removed by nephrectomy 4 weeks afterward. In total, 50 to 55 samples underwent TCR beta sequencing: roughly 26 tumors plus 27 peripheral blood samples. Across all 50 or so samples, 4,016,671 unique CDR3 nucleotide sequences, encoding 2 million to 3 million unique CDR3 amino acid sequences, were identified. The paper's findings and limits, for the study overall: Because pretreatment tumor biopsies were not available, the baseline intratumoral presence of clonotypes could not be determined. Because the trial had a single-armed design, the trial could not examine how radiation dose or scheduling affected the TCR repertoire. Tracking of blood repertoire dynamics stopped at roughly 29 days after treatment, with no follow-up past that point. Top tumor clonotypes rose in blood from baseline to 2 weeks post-radiation, then contracted by 4 weeks, suggesting transient expansion of tumor-resident clones.

CDR1 and CDR2 were assigned from the germline V gene as SGHTA and FQGNSA. The CDR3 has 16 amino acids, counting the end cysteine and phenylalanine. Only the CDR3 region is kept as DNA, spanning 48 bases read in frame from base 1. Germline trimming: 0 bases from V, 0 bases from J; junction bases outside gene matches: 2. The label giving this sample's time point can be read as: baseline pretreatment blood. The treatment or condition label, as the study defines it: 15 Gy SBRT to primary tumor, nephrectomy 4 weeks later. To follow tumor-enriched clonotypes, serial peripheral blood was collected from radiation-treated patients at baseline and at 2 weeks and 4 weeks after SBRT. Renal cell carcinoma with clear cell pathology was present in all patients. Genomic DNA for TCR sequencing was prepared using the QIAamp DNA Blood Mini Kit (Qiagen). Samples were included in the analyses only if all quality control checks were passed.

The rearrangement combines TRBV7-2 with TRBJ1-2, with 9 junctional bases fitting TRBD1. This material consisted of blood, taken from a patient whose treatment included radiotherapy and nephrectomy. The receptor was isolated from a woman aged 45-60 years with renal cell carcinoma. The CDR3 region reads CASSLATGGSNYGYTF. The bases read TGTGCCAGCAGCTTAGCGACAGGGGGGTCTAACTATGGCTACACCTTC.